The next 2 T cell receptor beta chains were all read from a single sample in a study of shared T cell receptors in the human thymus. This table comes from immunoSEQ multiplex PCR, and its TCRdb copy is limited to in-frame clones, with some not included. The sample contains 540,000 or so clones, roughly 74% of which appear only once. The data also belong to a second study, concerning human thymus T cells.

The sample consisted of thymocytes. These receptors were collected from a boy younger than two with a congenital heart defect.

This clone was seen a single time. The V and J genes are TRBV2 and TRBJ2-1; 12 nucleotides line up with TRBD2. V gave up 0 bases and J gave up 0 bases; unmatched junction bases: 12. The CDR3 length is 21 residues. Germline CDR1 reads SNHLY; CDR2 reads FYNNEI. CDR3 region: CASSEALWGLAGCSSYNEQFF. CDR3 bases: TGTGCCAGCAGTGAAGCGCTTTGGGGACTAGCGGGTTGTAGCTCCTACAATGAGCAGTTCTTC.

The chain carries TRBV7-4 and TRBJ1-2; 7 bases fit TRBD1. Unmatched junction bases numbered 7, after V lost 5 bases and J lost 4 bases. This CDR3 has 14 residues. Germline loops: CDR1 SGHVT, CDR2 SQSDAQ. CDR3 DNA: TGTGCCAGCAGCCCCGACAGGGAGTTCTATGGCTACACCTTC. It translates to CASSPDREFYGYTF.